This TCR beta chain was recovered during a study of blood T cell repertoires in COVID-19. Study overall: Material from acute and convalescent COVID-19 was sourced from the United States, Italy and Spain. The cDNA or gDNA used as material had been derived from T cells, B-cell-depleted T cells, or PBMCs.

Germline V gene data show CDR1 as MGHRA and CDR2 as YSYEKL. The CDR3 extends over 14 amino acids. The V segment lost 1 base and the J segment 6 bases; nucleotides outside the gene matches: 4. Data came from immunoSEQ multiplex PCR; TCRdb stores just in-frame clones and leaves some out. The table has fewer than 65,000 clones, approximately 90% seen once. The chain links TRBV4-1 to TRBJ1-1; 8 nucleotides line up with TRBD1. The sequence derives from a woman aged 55-70 years with active or convalescent COVID-19. The sequencing input was peripheral blood. CDR3 loop: CASSQGAGGPEAFF. The CDR3 DNA is TGCGCCAGCAGCCAAGGTGCAGGGGGCCCTGAAGCTTTCTTT.